This is a list of T cell receptor beta chains from one sample in a study of blood T cell repertoires in COVID-19. The table came from immunoSEQ multiplex PCR; TCRdb's copy has only in-frame clones and leaves some out. The sample shows about 340,000 clones, around 86% of them seen only once. Sequencing input: PBMCs or T cells enriched from blood (not recorded which). The receptors derive from a middle-aged woman with acute COVID-19. Each CDR3 is given with its conserved first and last residue. The order of the fields is CDR3 DNA, CDR3 protein, CDR3 length, D gene, clone size, J gene, V gene. A D gene is named only where the DNA matches it firmly. Clone size appears in some rows only: once, few, many, or a class for an expanded clone.

TGTGCCAGCAGTGAAACAGGGAGTAACTATGGCTACACCTTC | CASSETGSNYGYTF | 14 | NA | NA | TRBJ1-2 | TRBV2
TGTGCCAGCAGCATCGGGACAGGGCCGGGAGAAGCTTTCTTT | CASSIGTGPGEAFF | 14 | TRBD1 | NA | TRBJ1-1 | TRBV6-5
TGTGCCACCAGTGATCCGGGACAGGGGCCCACCGGGGAGCTGTTTTTT | CATSDPGQGPTGELFF | 16 | TRBD1 | NA | TRBJ2-2 | TRBV24-1
TGCGCCAGCAGCCGGGGAGGGTTGAACACTGAAGCTTTCTTT | CASSRGGLNTEAFF | 14 | NA | once | TRBJ1-1 | TRBV23-1
TGTGCCAGCAGCCTCGGGACAGGGGGCAACTATGGCTACACCTTC | CASSLGTGGNYGYTF | 15 | TRBD1 | NA | TRBJ1-2 | TRBV11-2
TGTGCCAGCAGCACCGGGACAGGGGGTAACCATGGCTACACCTTC | CASSTGTGGNHGYTF | 15 | TRBD1 | once | TRBJ1-2 | TRBV6-2/TRBV6-3
TGTGCCAGCAGCTGGCGGGAGGGCCGTTACGAGCAGTACTTC | CASSWREGRYEQYF | 14 | TRBD2 | NA | TRBJ2-7 | TRBV7-2
TGTGCCAGTAGTTCAACGACTAGCGGGAACACCGGGGAGCTGTTTTTT | CASSSTTSGNTGELFF | 16 | TRBD2 | NA | TRBJ2-2 | TRBV19
TGTGCCAGTAGTCCCCCTGGGACAGGGGCGTTAGAGCCCCAGCATTTT | CASSPPGTGALEPQHF | 16 | TRBD1 | NA | TRBJ1-5 | TRBV19
TGTGCCAGCCAAACAGGGCGCCTCAATTCACCCCTCCACTTT | CASQTGRLNSPLHF | 14 | NA | few | TRBJ1-6 | TRBV25-1
TGCGCCAGCAGCCTAGGGACAGGGAATGGCGAGCAGTACTTC | CASSLGTGNGEQYF | 14 | TRBD1 | NA | TRBJ2-7 | TRBV5-1
TGTGCCAGCAGCACCCCCGGGGGTAGGACTCTCGTGAATCAGCCCCAGCATTTT | CASSTPGGRTLVNQPQHF | 18 | NA | NA | TRBJ1-5 | TRBV21-1
TGTGCCACCAGCGGTCGGGTTAGCTCCTCCTACAATGAGCAGTTCTTC | CATSGRVSSSYNEQFF | 16 | NA | NA | TRBJ2-1 | TRBV15
TGTGCCAGCAGTTCCGCCAGGCTAGCGGGAGTCTACGAGCAGTACTTC | CASSSARLAGVYEQYF | 16 | TRBD2 | NA | TRBJ2-7 | TRBV28
TGTGCCAGCAGCCGGACAGGGGGGACCACAGATACGCAGTATTTT | CASSRTGGTTDTQYF | 15 | TRBD1 | NA | TRBJ2-3 | TRBV7-2
TGCGCCAGCAGCAAAAGGACAGGGGGCGGAAACACTGAAGCTTTCTTT | CASSKRTGGGNTEAFF | 16 | TRBD1 | NA | TRBJ1-1 | TRBV5-1
TGCGCCAGCAGCCATGGACTAGCGGGAGCCGAAGATACGCAGTATTTT | CASSHGLAGAEDTQYF | 16 | TRBD2 | NA | TRBJ2-3 | TRBV4-3
TGTGCTAGTGCCCCAGCGGGGTACGATTCACCCCTCCACTTT | CASAPAGYDSPLHF | 14 | NA | NA | TRBJ1-6 | TRBV12-5
TGTGCCAGCGCGACAGGGGGGACACCCCTCCACTTT | CASATGGTPLHF | 12 | TRBD1 | NA | TRBJ1-6 | TRBV6-6
TGTGCCAGTAGCCTCGGGACTGCTCCCTACGAGCAGTACTTC | CASSLGTAPYEQYF | 14 | NA | NA | TRBJ2-7 | TRBV19
TGTGCCAGCAGCCGGGGACAATCGACTTATAACTATGGCTACACCTTC | CASSRGQSTYNYGYTF | 16 | NA | once | TRBJ1-2 | TRBV5-6
TGTGCCAGCAGTAGTAGGGGAGGATCACCCCTCCACTTT | CASSSRGGSPLHF | 13 | NA | NA | TRBJ1-6 | TRBV6-5
TGTGCCAGTAGTGTGAGAGAGACCCAGTACTTC | CASSVRETQYF | 11 | NA | NA | TRBJ2-5 | TRBV19
TGTGCCAGCAGTTACTCTCCAGGGGGCGCTTCTCAGCAAGCTTTCTTT | CASSYSPGGASQQAFF | 16 | TRBD1 | NA | TRBJ1-1 | TRBV6-5
TGTGCCAGCAGCCAAGAAGTGGTTTACCCTACTAACTATGGCTACACCTTC | CASSQEVVYPTNYGYTF | 17 | NA | NA | TRBJ1-2 | TRBV4-2
TGTGCCAGCAGTGATTGGCTAGTTGGCTATGAGCAGTTCTTC | CASSDWLVGYEQFF | 14 | NA | NA | TRBJ2-1 | TRBV6-1
TGCGCCAGCAGGGAACCCCGTAGACTAATCTACAATGAGCAGTTCTTC | CASREPRRLIYNEQFF | 16 | NA | NA | TRBJ2-1 | TRBV10-1
TGTGCCAGCTCACCACGGGAACTGACAGGGGGCGCGACCAAAAACATTCAGTACTTC | CASSPRELTGGATKNIQYF | 19 | TRBD1 | NA | TRBJ2-4 | TRBV18
TGTGCCAGCAGTCGACCGTCGACTAGGTTGCTAGTGCAGCAGTACTTC | CASSRPSTRLLVQQYF | 16 | NA | NA | TRBJ2-7 | TRBV6-2/TRBV6-3
TGTGCCAGCAGCTTAGGTAGCACCGGGGAGCTGTTTTTT | CASSLGSTGELFF | 13 | NA | NA | TRBJ2-2 | TRBV7-7
TGTGCCAGCAGCTTATCGTGGACAGGGGACACCGGGGAGCTGTTTTTT | CASSLSWTGDTGELFF | 16 | TRBD1 | NA | TRBJ2-2 | TRBV7-9
TGTGCCAGTAGTCCACAGGGGACGGAGACCCAGTACTTC | CASSPQGTETQYF | 13 | TRBD1 | few | TRBJ2-5 | TRBV19
TGTGCCAGCACTGGACGGGACAGATATTACGAGCAGTACTTC | CASTGRDRYYEQYF | 14 | TRBD1 | NA | TRBJ2-7 | TRBV28
TGTGCCATGGGTGGAGGAACTACCCTCTCTGGAAACACCATATATTTT | CAMGGGTTLSGNTIYF | 16 | NA | few | TRBJ1-3 | TRBV10-3
TGTGCCAGCAGCTTAGGTCCTGCCTACGAGCAGTACTTC | CASSLGPAYEQYF | 13 | NA | NA | TRBJ2-7 | TRBV11-2
TGTGCCAGCAGCTTGGGGAACTACTTTGGGGCCAACGTCCTGACTTTC | CASSLGNYFGANVLTF | 16 | NA | NA | TRBJ2-6 | TRBV5-8
TGTGCCAGCAGCGCCGGGACATCAAACAGCAATCAGCCCCAGCATTTT | CASSAGTSNSNQPQHF | 16 | NA | NA | TRBJ1-5 | TRBV9
TGTGCCAGTAGTATACGCAGGGCCGTCTATAGCAATCAGCCCCAGCATTTT | CASSIRRAVYSNQPQHF | 17 | NA | NA | TRBJ1-5 | TRBV19
TGTGCCAGCAGTTGGACAGGGGGGGACACTGAAGCTTTCTTT | CASSWTGGDTEAFF | 14 | TRBD1 | once | TRBJ1-1 | TRBV6-2/TRBV6-3
TGTGCCAGCAGCCCGGGACAGGGGGCACGGAGTGAGCAGTTCTTC | CASSPGQGARSEQFF | 15 | TRBD1 | NA | TRBJ2-1 | TRBV7-8
TGTGCCAGCAGCTTGGGGGTGTTGTTAGGAGGGACCAACACTGAAGCTTTCTTT | CASSLGVLLGGTNTEAFF | 18 | NA | NA | TRBJ1-1 | TRBV5-4
TGTGCCAGCAGCCGGGGGGAAACTAATGAAAAACTGTTTTTT | CASSRGETNEKLFF | 14 | NA | NA | TRBJ1-4 | TRBV7-9
TGTGCCAGCTCAAGGGAGACGGACGGTGGATGGGAATTC | CASSRETDGGWEF | 13 | NA | few | TRBJ1-2 | TRBV18
TGTGCCAGCAGCCCCGGGACAGCCTACGAGCAGTACTTC | CASSPGTAYEQYF | 13 | TRBD1 | NA | TRBJ2-7 | TRBV27
TGTGCCACCTCCAGGGGGGCAACTAATGAAAAACTGTTTTTT | CATSRGATNEKLFF | 14 | TRBD1 | NA | TRBJ1-4 | TRBV15
TGTGCCAGCAGCTTAGGGCCTAGCGGAGCCTACGAGCAGTACTTC | CASSLGPSGAYEQYF | 15 | TRBD2 | NA | TRBJ2-7 | TRBV7-6
TGTGCCAGTAGTATCGGGTCTGGGGCCAACGTCCTGACTTTC | CASSIGSGANVLTF | 14 | NA | NA | TRBJ2-6 | TRBV19
TGTGCCAGCAGGGTATCCGGGACAGGGAATTCACCCCTCCACTTT | CASRVSGTGNSPLHF | 15 | TRBD1 | NA | TRBJ1-6 | TRBV7-8
TGTGCCAGCAGTTATTTCCGCCCCGCAGGGTCGATCTATGGCTACACCTTC | CASSYFRPAGSIYGYTF | 17 | NA | NA | TRBJ1-2 | TRBV6-2/TRBV6-3
TGTGCCAGCAGCTTGAGGGGACAGCCTGTACCCCTCCACTTT | CASSLRGQPVPLHF | 14 | TRBD1 | NA | TRBJ1-6 | TRBV7-2
TGCGCCAGCAGCCACAGGGACAGGGAGCTGAACACCGGGGAGCTGTTTTTT | CASSHRDRELNTGELFF | 17 | TRBD1 | few | TRBJ2-2 | TRBV5-1
TGTGCCAGCAGCCTGTGGGACACCTTCAACTATGGCTACACCTTC | CASSLWDTFNYGYTF | 15 | NA | NA | TRBJ1-2 | TRBV7-9
TGTGCCAGCAGCACAGGGGGGTGGGAGACAGATACGCAGTATTTT | CASSTGGWETDTQYF | 15 | TRBD1 | once | TRBJ2-3 | TRBV7-8
TGTGCCAGCAGCCAGGAGCGGTCGGCGGTAGATACGCAGTATTTT | CASSQERSAVDTQYF | 15 | NA | NA | TRBJ2-3 | TRBV4-2
TGTGCCAGCAGTGATCGTGTAACAGGGCAGCATTTT | CASSDRVTGQHF | 12 | NA | NA | TRBJ1-5 | TRBV25-1